One and the same sample provided the 12 T cell receptor beta chains below, sequenced in a study of tumor-infiltrating lymphocytes in primary liver carcinoma. The investigators made TCR beta cDNA from roughly 0.45 ug total RNA, using a constant-region primer. Investigators got TCR beta libraries out of three nested multiplex PCR rounds, done with slightly modified ARM-PCR. TRBV1-TRBV30 forward primers paired with a C-beta reverse primer drove the first two PCR rounds, ten to eleven cycles each. TCRdb re-called the multiplex PCR reads with MiXCR, one entry per CDR3 protein. The data contain 100,000 or so distinct CDR3 sequences, roughly 80% of them singletons. Total RNA and DNA came together from 20-30 mg of bulk tissue without cell sorting. Sample: liver tumor tissue from sampling region 3. The subset: tumor region T3, left-lateral pole. These receptors were taken from a man aged 40-55 years with primary liver carcinoma and hepatitis B virus infection.

The chain recombines TRBV4-3 with TRBJ1-2, with D uncertain. The CDR3 consists of 14 residues. Germline loops: CDR1 LGHNA, CDR2 YSLEER. V dropped 0 bases and J dropped 8 bases, with 13 bases sitting between them. The CDR3 sequence is CASSQDSDLWGYTF. DNA for the CDR3: TGCGCCAGCAGCCAAGATTCAGACTTGTGGGGCTACACCTTC.

A word on this clonotype: Relative to the germline gene, one junction end is altered; a read error may explain this. This chain joins TRBV11-2 and TRBJ2-5; no definite D call. This CDR3 comprises 15 residues. Germline values: CDR1 SGHAT, CDR2 FQNNGV. The CDR3 here is CTSNPVGLVPETQYF. The CDR3 DNA follows: TGTACCAGCAACCCCGTCGGGTTAGTCCCAGAGACCCAGTACTTC.

The gene calls are TRBV30 and TRBJ2-7; no reliable D call. V shed 2 bases and J shed 0 bases, with 8 bases lying between them. Looked up from germline, CDR1 is GTSNPN and CDR2 is SVGIG (reference sequence). The CDR3 runs to 13 residues. Here the CDR3 reads CAWSTEYSYEQYF. CDR3 nucleotide sequence: TGTGCCTGGAGTACGGAGTACTCCTACGAGCAGTACTTC.

Note on this clonotype: The conserved phenylalanine or tryptophan normally closing the CDR3 is absent here, so this likely arose from a read error. V is TRBV11-2 and J is TRBJ2-7; no reliable D call. Germline V gives CDR1 SGHAT, CDR2 FQNNGV. CDR3 length: 15 amino acids. The CDR3 sequence: CASSSGRLYAREQYL. The CDR3 nucleotides read TGTGCCAGTAGCTCTGGACGGCTTTACGCGCGCGAGCAGTACTTG.

The table lists this clonotype with a count of one. A junction end diverges from the germline sequence, so it may reflect a read error. This chain joins TRBV12-3 or TRBV12-4 and TRBJ2-4; the D is unclear. This CDR3 comprises 17 residues. CDR3 sequence: CTSSPWGRARAENIQYF. CDR3 in DNA: TGTACCAGCAGCCCATGGGGTAGAGCCCGGGCCGAAAACATTCAGTACTTC.

This clonotype was seen ten or more times. The V call is TRBV7-8, the J call TRBJ1-2; maybe TRBD1 (6 bases). The V end was cut by 5 bases, the J end by 8 bases, with 18 bases between. CDR3 length: 14 amino acids. Germline CDR1 SGHVS, CDR2 FQNEAQ. CDR3 loop: CASSARQAVGGYTF. CDR3 bases: TGTGCCAGCAGCGCCCGACAGGCCGTGGGGGGCTACACCTTC.

The CDR3 is CASNSREETQYF. The CDR3 region has the DNA TGTGCCAGTAACTCAAGGGAAGAGACCCAGTACTTC. The chain recombines TRBV5-4 with TRBJ2-5; D gene ambiguous. CDR3 size: 12 residues. Trimming shortened V by 8 bases and J by 3 bases, and 11 bases separated the two germline ends. CDR1 and CDR2 (germline): SGHNT, YYREEE (reference sequence).

In the case of this clonotype: A much larger clone is a single base away; this may be a read error. This CDR3 is missing its conserved last phenylalanine or tryptophan, likely due to a read error. The rearrangement uses TRBV5-1 and TRBJ2-7; D uncertain. This CDR3 is built from 15 residues. With 2 bases removed from V and 3 bases from J, the gap between germline ends came to 15 bases. The germline gives CDR1 SGHRS, CDR2 YFSETQ. CDR3 residues: CASSFHFLGSYEQYL. CDR3 in DNA: TGCGCCAGCAGCTTCCACTTCCTAGGCAGCTACGAGCAGTACTTA.

Worth noting for this clonotype: The CDR3 does not close with the conserved phenylalanine or tryptophan, likely indicating a read error. V and J are TRBV5-4 and TRBJ2-7; D remains unclear. V gave up 0 bases and J gave up 3 bases, with 7 bases separating them. The CDR3 runs 13 residues. CDR1 is SGHNT, CDR2 YYREEE, per germline (reference sequence). CDR3 sequence: CASSLGGNYEQYL. CDR3 sequence (DNA): TGTGCCAGCAGCTTGGGGGGTAACTACGAGCAGTACTTA.

Of note for this clonotype: One end of the junction varies from germline; a read error may be responsible. The V and J genes are TRBV11-2 and TRBJ2-7, with a weak D call TRBD1 (6 bases). CDR1 SGHAT and CDR2 FQNNGV come from the germline V gene. This CDR3 contains 12 residues. CDR3 nucleotides: TGTGCCAGCAGTACGACAGGAGGCGAGCAGTATTTC. It codes for CASSTTGGEQYF.

Points on this clonotype: The junction departs from the called germline gene at one end, perhaps through a read error. The V gene is TRBV6-5, the J gene TRBJ2-2; D may correspond to TRBD1 or TRBD2 (6 bases each). The CDR3 covers 17 residues. CDR1 MNHEY and CDR2 SVGAGI come from the germline V gene. The CDR3 bases are TGTGCCATGAGTTACTCGACGACGGGGGACATCACCGGGGAGTTGTTTTTT. It is translated as CAMSYSTTGDITGELFF.

This clonotype was seen a handful of times. The V call is TRBV7-2, the J call TRBJ2-1; 7 positions agree with TRBD2. Germline V lookup: CDR1 SGHTA, CDR2 FQGNSA. With 3 bases clipped from V and 7 bases from J, the junction kept 9 bases outside the gene matches. The CDR3 covers 15 residues. In nucleotides, the CDR3 is TGTGCCAGCAGCTTCAGGGTGGGAGGGGAAAATGAGCAGTTCTTC. It specifies CASSFRVGGENEQFF.